This T cell receptor beta chain was sequenced in a study of blood T cell repertoires in COVID-19. The table came from immunoSEQ multiplex PCR; TCRdb's copy has only in-frame clones and leaves some out. The data hold approximately 150,000 clones, with about four fifths observed a single time. This clone was seen a few times. The sequence came from a woman in her 70s with acute or convalescent COVID-19. Sequencing input: peripheral blood.

The CDR3 reads CASTDSSYNSPLHF. CDR3 DNA: TGTGCCAGTACGGACAGCTCCTATAATTCACCCCTCCACTTT. V gene TRBV19 combines with J gene TRBJ1-6; possible D gene TRBD1, 6 bases. Germline V gives CDR1 LNHDA, CDR2 SQIVND (reference sequence). The CDR3 is 14 residues long. Trimming left V 7 bases short and J 0 bases short, with 7 bases between.